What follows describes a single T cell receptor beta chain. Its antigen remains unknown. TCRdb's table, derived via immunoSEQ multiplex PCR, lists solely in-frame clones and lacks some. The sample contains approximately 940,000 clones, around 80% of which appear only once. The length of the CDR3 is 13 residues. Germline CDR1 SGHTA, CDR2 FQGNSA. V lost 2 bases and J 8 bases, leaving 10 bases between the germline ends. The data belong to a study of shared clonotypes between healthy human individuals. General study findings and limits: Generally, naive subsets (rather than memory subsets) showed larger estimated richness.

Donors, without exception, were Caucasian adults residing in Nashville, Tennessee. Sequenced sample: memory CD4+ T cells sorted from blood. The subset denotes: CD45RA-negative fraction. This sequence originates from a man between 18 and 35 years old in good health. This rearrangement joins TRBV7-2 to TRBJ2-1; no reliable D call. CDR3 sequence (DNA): TGTGCCAGCAGCTTATCAGAGCTCCATGAGCAGTTCTTC. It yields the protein CASSLSELHEQFF.